This paragraph covers one TCR beta chain sequence. Either two negative PCRs, clearance, or symptom resolution qualified Cohort 3 donors as recovered. The record originates from a study of blood T cell repertoires in COVID-19. The overall study: Sample material is recorded as cDNA or gDNA derived from T cells, B-cell-depleted T cells, or PBMCs.

Assay: immunoSEQ multiplex PCR; the TCRdb copy retains only in-frame clones and omits some. Here the sample spans 380,000 or so clones, approximately 89% being singletons. The sequence came from a man under 40 who had recovered from COVID-19. What was sequenced was PBMCs or T cells enriched from blood (not recorded which).

DNA of the CDR3: TGTGCCAGCAGCCCGACGACAGGGGAGATGAACACTGAAGCTTTCTTT. Translating gives CASSPTTGEMNTEAFF. V usage is TRBV11-2 and J usage is TRBJ1-1; TRBD1 matches 8 bases. With 5 bases clipped from V and 0 bases from J, the junction kept 8 bases outside the gene matches. The CDR3 is 16 residues long. Per germline, CDR1 SGHAT and CDR2 FQNNGV.